This TCR beta chain was identified during a study of regulatory T cells in long-lasting Graves disease. Study as a whole: Less than 3 months of antithyroid drugs had been taken by newly diagnosed Graves' patients.

CDR1 is SGHTS, CDR2 YDEGEE, per germline. Trimming shortened V by 4 bases and J by 5 bases, and 10 bases separated the two germline ends. The CDR3 totals 13 residues. In this sample, this clonotype turned up a few times. Its antigen is unidentified. General observations from the study: There were preferences for TRBV28, TRBJ1-2 and TRBJ2-5 in persistent disease. A greater number of public clonotypes (over 2,500) was shared by persistent patients than by new patients (around 1,000).

Arm-PCR of CDR3 regions with iRepertoire HTBI primers generated TCR beta libraries. Methods used by the authors: The samples included 60 to 65 TRBV and 14 TRBJ segments. TCRdb called the multiplex PCR reads again in MiXCR, with one record for every CDR3 protein. TCRdb, rather than the study authors, made the V and J calls. The sample holds 200,000 to 300,000 distinct CDR3 sequences, roughly a fifth seen once. Indicated time point: newly diagnosed GD, antithyroid drugs for less than 3 months. The authors made the TCR library using RNA they extracted from PBMCs. The chain employs TRBV5-8 and TRBJ2-1; the D is unclear. Source: peripheral blood mononuclear cells (PBMCs), taken at new diagnosis, from a patient treated with antithyroid drugs. This receptor was obtained from a female donor with Graves disease. The CDR3 reads CASSPGLDNEQFF. For the CDR3, the DNA is TGTGCCAGCAGCCCCGGGTTAGACAATGAGCAGTTCTTC.